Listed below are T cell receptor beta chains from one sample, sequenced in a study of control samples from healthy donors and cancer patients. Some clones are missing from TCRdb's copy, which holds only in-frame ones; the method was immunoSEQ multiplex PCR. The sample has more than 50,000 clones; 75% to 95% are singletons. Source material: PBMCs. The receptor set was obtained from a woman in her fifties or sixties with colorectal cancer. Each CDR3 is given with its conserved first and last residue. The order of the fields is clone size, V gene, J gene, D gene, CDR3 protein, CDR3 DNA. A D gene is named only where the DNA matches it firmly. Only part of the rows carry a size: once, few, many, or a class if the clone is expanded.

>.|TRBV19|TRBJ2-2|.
CASRRSNTGELFF
TGTGCCAGTAGACGCTCGAACACCGGGGAGCTGTTTTTT
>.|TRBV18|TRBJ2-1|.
CASSNRDTDEQFF
TGTGCCAGCTCCAACCGGGACACAGATGAGCAGTTCTTC
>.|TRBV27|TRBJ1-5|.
CASSLRGFNQPQHF
TGTGCCAGCTCCCTCCGGGGTTTTAATCAGCCCCAGCATTTT
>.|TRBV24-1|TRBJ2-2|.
CATTSVAGELFF
TGTGCCACCACAAGCGTCGCCGGGGAGCTGTTTTTT
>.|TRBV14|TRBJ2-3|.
CASSSYIRGSGTTDTQYF
TGTGCCAGCAGCTCCTATATCCGGGGTTCTGGGACGACAGATACGCAGTATTTT
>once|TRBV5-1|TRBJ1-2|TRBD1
CASSSGQGANYGYTF
TGCGCCAGCAGCTCCGGACAGGGGGCTAACTATGGCTACACCTTC
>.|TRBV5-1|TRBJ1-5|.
CASSLQGGSNQPQHF
TGCGCCAGCAGCCTCCAGGGTGGGAGCAATCAGCCCCAGCATTTT
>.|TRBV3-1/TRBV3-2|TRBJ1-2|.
CASSQVDYGYTF
TGTGCCAGCAGCCAAGTTGACTATGGCTACACCTTC
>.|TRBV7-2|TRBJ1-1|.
CASSSYRENTEAFF
TGTGCCAGCAGCTCATACAGGGAGAACACTGAAGCTTTCTTT
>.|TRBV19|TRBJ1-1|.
CASSSGTNLMNTEAFF
TGTGCCAGTAGTAGCGGGACAAATCTCATGAACACTGAAGCTTTCTTT
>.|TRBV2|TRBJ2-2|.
CASSRQFSGELFF
TGTGCCAGCAGCAGACAGTTTTCCGGGGAGCTGTTTTTT
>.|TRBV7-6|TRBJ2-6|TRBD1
CASSKQQGFLTF
TGTGCCAGCAGCAAACAACAGGGGTTCCTGACTTTC
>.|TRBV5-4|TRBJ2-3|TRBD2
CASSPRRTGGSTDTQYF
TGTGCCAGCAGCCCCCGTCGAACGGGGGGGAGCACAGATACGCAGTATTTT
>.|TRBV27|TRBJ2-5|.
CASSLQGGETQYF
TGTGCCAGCAGTTTGCAAGGGGGGGAGACCCAGTACTTC
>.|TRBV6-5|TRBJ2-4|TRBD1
CASRRQGESKNIQYF
TGTGCCAGCAGACGACAGGGGGAGAGCAAAAACATTCAGTACTTC
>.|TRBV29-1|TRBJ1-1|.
CSVNTGRPEAFF
TGCAGCGTTAATACAGGGCGTCCTGAAGCTTTCTTT
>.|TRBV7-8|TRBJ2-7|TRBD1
CASSKTPRPGQGKERLLF
TGTGCCAGCAGCAAGACCCCGAGGCCGGGACAGGGGAAGGAGAGGCTCCTTTTC
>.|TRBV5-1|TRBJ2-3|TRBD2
CASSLRTSATFTDTQYF
TGCGCCAGCAGCTTGCGCACTAGCGCGACCTTCACAGATACGCAGTATTTT
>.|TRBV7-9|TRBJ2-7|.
CASSLGQDVSYEQYF
TGTGCCAGCAGCTTAGGGCAGGACGTCTCCTACGAGCAGTACTTC
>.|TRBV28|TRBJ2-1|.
CASSLRLWGNNEQFF
TGTGCCAGCAGTTTACGACTTTGGGGGAACAATGAGCAGTTCTTC
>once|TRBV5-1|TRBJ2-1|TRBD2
CASKLMGTSLEQFF
TGCGCCAGCAAACTCATGGGGACTAGCCTTGAGCAGTTCTTC
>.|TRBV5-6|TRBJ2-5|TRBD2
CASSHVGLAGVQETQYF
TGTGCCAGCAGCCACGTCGGGCTAGCGGGGGTCCAAGAGACCCAGTACTTC
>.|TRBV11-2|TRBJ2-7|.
CASTSRVVAGEQYF
TGTGCCAGTACCTCACGGGTAGTTGCGGGCGAGCAGTACTTC
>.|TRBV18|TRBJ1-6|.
CASSPEVPGTNSPLHF
TGTGCCAGCTCACCCGAGGTTCCGGGGACCAATTCACCCCTCCACTTT
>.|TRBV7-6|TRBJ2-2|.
CASSFSLVSNTGELFF
TGTGCCAGCAGCTTCTCCCTTGTGTCGAACACCGGGGAGCTGTTTTTT
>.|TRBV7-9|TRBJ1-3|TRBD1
CASSSGQRYSGNTIYF
TGTGCCAGCAGCTCGGGACAGAGGTACTCTGGAAACACCATATATTTT
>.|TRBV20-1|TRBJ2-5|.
CSARLRGTQYF
TGCAGTGCTAGATTGCGTGGTACCCAGTACTTC
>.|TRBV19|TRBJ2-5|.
CASSDTAGETQYF
TGTGCCAGTAGTGACACGGCCGGGGAGACCCAGTACTTC
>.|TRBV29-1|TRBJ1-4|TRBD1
CSARQGANEKLFF
TGCAGCGCCCGACAGGGAGCTAATGAAAAACTGTTTTTT
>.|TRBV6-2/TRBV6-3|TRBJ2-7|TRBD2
CASSHTFGTSYEQYF
TGTGCCAGCAGCCATACTTTCGGGACTAGCTACGAGCAGTACTTC
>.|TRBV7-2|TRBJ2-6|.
CASSSTGANVLTF
TGTGCCAGCAGCTCTACTGGGGCCAACGTCCTGACTTTC
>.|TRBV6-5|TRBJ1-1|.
CASTLVRMNTEAFF
TGTGCCAGCACCCTGGTCCGTATGAACACTGAAGCTTTCTTT
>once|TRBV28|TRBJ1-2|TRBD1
CASSSPGQGGLSSGYTF
TGTGCCAGCAGTTCCCCCGGACAGGGTGGCCTTTCGTCTGGCTACACCTTC
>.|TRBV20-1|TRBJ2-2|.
CSASIPGVGGELFF
TGCAGTGCTAGTATCCCAGGGGTTGGCGGGGAGCTGTTTTTT
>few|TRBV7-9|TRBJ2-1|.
CASSLEGGEQFF
TGTGCCAGCAGCTTGGAGGGAGGAGAGCAGTTCTTC